What follows describes a single TCR beta chain. This sample was taken from a study of blood T cell repertoires in COVID-19. Study context: Samples came from the United States, Italy and Spain, spanning acute and convalescent COVID-19.

The trim removed 1 base at V and 4 bases at J, leaving 6 bases unmatched. This CDR3 comprises 18 residues. Germline V gene data show CDR1 as KGHDR and CDR2 as SFDVKD. Clones were read by immunoSEQ multiplex PCR, and TCRdb kept only the in-frame ones, dropping some. Counted here are around 320,000 clones, around nine tenths occurring once; the ten biggest clones make up 3% to 5%. A COVID-19 case had been met by exposed participants during the 2 weeks before study entry. This chain uses TRBV24-1 with TRBJ1-6; TRBD1 agrees at 10 bases. Sequenced sample: PBMCs or T cells enriched from blood (not recorded which). The receptor was derived from a woman aged 25 to 45 who had been exposed to COVID-19. The CDR3 nucleotides read TGTGCCACCAGTGATTTCCGGGACAGGGGAAAATATAATTCACCCCTCCACTTT. As protein: CATSDFRDRGKYNSPLHF.